The T cell receptor beta chain described here comes from a study of blood T cell repertoires in COVID-19. Study at large: Samples representing acute and convalescent COVID-19 were sourced from the United States, Italy and Spain. The analysed material was cDNA or gDNA that came from T cells, B-cell-depleted T cells, or PBMCs.

Study processing details: Reference gene primer amplification gave nucleated cell count estimates. The data were produced by immunoSEQ multiplex PCR, yet TCRdb's version contains in-frame clones alone and is incomplete. V, J and clone size are taken as reported in that table, and D and trimming were inferred from the DNA itself. The sample yields some 80,000 clones, about nine tenths seen once. This CDR3 comprises 17 residues. Germline CDR1 is MNHNY and CDR2 is SVGAGI (reference sequence). The ends lost 7 bases at V and 1 base at J; junction bases unmatched: 16. The clonotype originates from a human donor in a cohort sampled during active COVID-19. The V gene is TRBV6-6, the J gene TRBJ2-7, with TRBD1 matching 7 bases. The specimen was peripheral blood. The CDR3 DNA is TGTGCCAGCACTCGATCCAACGTGGGACAGACTTCCTACGAGCAGTACTTC. This translates into CASTRSNVGQTSYEQYF.